This T cell receptor beta chain appears in the sequencing data of a study of OX40 agonist ivuxolimab in advanced cancers. In the study overall: All patients had ivuxolimab intravenously every 2 weeks at 0.01 to 10 mg/kg. Hepatocellular carcinoma, melanoma, renal cell or head and neck cancer affected the dose-escalation patients. Study-level points and caveats: Low levels of normalized T-cell clonal expansion also appeared in some nonresponders.

Method: immunoSEQ multiplex PCR; TCRdb's copy keeps in-frame clones and lacks some. The data show about 28,000 clones, approximately 84% seen once. Blood specimens came from baseline, cycle 4 day 1, and cycle 7 day 1. Concerning this clone itself: Its matching antigen is unknown.

This CDR3 has 13 amino acids. Germline V gives CDR1 SQVTM, CDR2 ANQGSEA. Trimming cost V 4 bases and J 1 base; bases outside gene matches: 1. The receptor was isolated from an adult with an advanced solid tumor such as melanoma, head and neck, liver or kidney cancer. V is TRBV29-1 and J is TRBJ2-7, with 10 bases matching TRBD1. The specimen comprised CD4+ or CD8+ T cells sorted from blood, sampled in a trial of the OX40 agonist ivuxolimab. The CDR3 nucleotides read TGCAGCGTTGCGGGACAGGGGTCCTACGAGCAGTACTTC. Its protein product is CSVAGQGSYEQYF.